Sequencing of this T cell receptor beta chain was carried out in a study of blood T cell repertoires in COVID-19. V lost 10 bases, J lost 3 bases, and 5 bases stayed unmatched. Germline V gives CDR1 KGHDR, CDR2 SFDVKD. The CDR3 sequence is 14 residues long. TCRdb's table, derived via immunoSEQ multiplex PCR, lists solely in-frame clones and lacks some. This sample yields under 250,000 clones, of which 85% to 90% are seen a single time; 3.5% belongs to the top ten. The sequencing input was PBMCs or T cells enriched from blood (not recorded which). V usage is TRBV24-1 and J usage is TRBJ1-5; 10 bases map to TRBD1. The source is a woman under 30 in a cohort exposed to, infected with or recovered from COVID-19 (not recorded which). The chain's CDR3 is CATQDRGNNQPQHF. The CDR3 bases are TGTGCCACTCAGGACAGGGGGAACAATCAGCCCCAGCATTTT.